This TCR beta chain was identified in a study of T cell responses to AZD1222 COVID-19 vaccine. Study-wide findings and caveats: It was only a handful of AZD1222 recipients who were seropositive at baseline.

J lost 7 bases, V lost 5 bases, and 11 bases had no gene match. This CDR3 spans 16 amino acids. Germline V CDR1 and CDR2: KGHDR, SFDVKD. Clones were sequenced by immunoSEQ multiplex PCR, and TCRdb holds only the in-frame ones, with some missing. The sample contains under 100,000 clones, around 90% of which appear only once. As concerns this clone: Its antigen is currently unknown.

This specimen consisted of peripheral blood, obtained on day 0 of MenACWY control vaccination. The chain joins TRBV24-1 to TRBJ2-2, with TRBD1 matching over 8 bases. The clonotype was recovered from an adult in good health. The CDR3 bases are TGTGCCACCAGTGTCAAATACCAGGGGGCAGACGGGGAGCTGTTTTTT. Amino acid sequence: CATSVKYQGADGELFF.